The table lists the clone carrying this T cell receptor beta chain with many counts. Its specificity is not known. Germline-derived CDR1 and CDR2 are SGHTA and FQGNSA. V was shortened by 1 base and J by 13 bases, with 19 bases between the two germline ends. The CDR3 sequence is 14 residues long. Via MiXCR, TCRdb re-called the RT-PCR reads, giving one row per CDR3 protein. The table shows about half a million distinct CDR3 sequences, with roughly 9.7% occurring only once. This sample is drawn from a study of response to subunit inactivated influenza vaccine. Study-wide results and caveats: Researchers suggested that each seasonal influenza vaccination recruits few new T cells.

This chain connects TRBV7-2 to TRBJ1-2, with D possibly being TRBD1 (6 bases). The clonotype comes from a man aged 50-59 years who received an inactivated influenza vaccine. The source material was PBMCs from blood, sampled around seven weeks after vaccination. The CDR3 DNA reads TGTGCCAGCAGCTTAGTGTGGGACAAGGGGCCACTCACCTTC. Translating gives CASSLVWDKGPLTF.